Listed here are 26 T cell receptor beta chains from one sample, sequenced in a study of T-cell memory formation after mild COVID-19. TCRdb re-derived calls from the 5' RACE reads in MiXCR, one entry per CDR3 protein. The sample has 250,000 to 350,000 distinct CDR3 sequences; approximately 19% are singletons. Material: PBMCs or a T cell subset sorted from them (not recorded which). These receptors were collected from a man aged 18 to 29 who had mild COVID-19 (a few samples of this study predate the infection). Cell type and time point are not known.

This clonotype was counted a few times. V usage is TRBV5-1 and J usage is TRBJ2-1, with D possibly called TRBD1 or TRBD2 (6 bases each). The CDR3 consists of 14 residues. V lost 7 bases, J lost 4 bases, and 15 bases lay in between. Germline V CDR1 and CDR2: SGHRS, YFSETQ. The CDR3 region is CASAPGATYNEQFF. The CDR3 DNA is TGCGCCAGCGCGCCGGGGGCGACTTACAATGAGCAGTTCTTC.

V is TRBV4-3 and J is TRBJ1-2; the match to TRBD1 covers 10 bases. Germline CDR1 reads LGHNA; CDR2 reads YSLEER. CDR3 length: 16 amino acids. Trimming took 1 base from V and 13 from J; bases not matched to a gene: 15. The CDR3 DNA reads as TGCGCCAGCAGCCAAGGGGGGTCGTCGACAGGGGGCAATGTCACCTTC. Amino acid sequence: CASSQGGSSTGGNVTF.

The V call is TRBV4-1, the J call TRBJ2-3; TRBD2 matches at 7 bases. Germline-derived CDR1 and CDR2 are MGHRA and YSYEKL. CDR3 length equals 14 residues. V shed 0 bases, J shed 6 bases, and the junction held 3 bases outside the gene matches. CDR3 sequence: CASSQDTSEDTQYF. CDR3 DNA sequence: TGCGCCAGCAGCCAAGATACTAGCGAGGATACGCAGTATTTT.

The chain employs TRBV28 and TRBJ2-1; tentatively, D is TRBD2 (5 bases). V lost 0 bases, J lost 0 bases, and 9 bases lay in between. Germline values: CDR1 MDHEN, CDR2 SYDVKM. The CDR3 consists of 16 residues. CDR3 sequence (DNA): TGTGCCAGCAGTTTATGGGACTGGAGCTCCTACAATGAGCAGTTCTTC. Residues: CASSLWDWSSYNEQFF.

This clonotype has ten or more counts. This chain joins TRBV5-1 and TRBJ2-7; tentatively, D is TRBD2 (5 bases). The CDR3 sequence is 15 residues long. The V and J ends lost 1 base and 5 bases respectively, with 16 bases between them. Germline V gene data show CDR1 as SGHRS and CDR2 as YFSETQ. CDR3 DNA: TGCGCCAGCAGCTTGTTTCCCTTAGGAGGCGACGAGCAGTACTTC. Translating it yields CASSLFPLGGDEQYF.

This clonotype was picked up a small number of times. The rearrangement joins TRBV7-3 to TRBJ1-6, with D uncertain. In germline, CDR1 is SGHTA, CDR2 FQGTGA. V lost 8 bases, J lost 7 bases, and 12 bases lay in between. The CDR3 runs 13 residues. As DNA, the CDR3 is TGTGCCAGCTCTTGGACTTGGAATTCACCCCTCCACTTT. Its translation is CASSWTWNSPLHF.

This chain connects TRBV6-2 or TRBV6-3 to TRBJ2-7; D gene unclear. The V gene's germline CDR1 is MNHEY and CDR2 SVGEGT. The CDR3 totals 13 residues. V was trimmed by 2 bases and J by 2 bases, leaving 7 bases between them. CDR3 nucleotide sequence: TGTGCCAGCAGTTACACCGACCCCTACGAGCAGTACTTC. Amino acid sequence: CASSYTDPYEQYF.

This clonotype was picked up a small number of times. The genes are TRBV10-3 and TRBJ2-7; D call uncertain. The V gene lost 0 bases and the J gene lost 11 bases, with 20 bases spanning the gap. This CDR3 spans 15 amino acids. The germline CDR1 and CDR2 sequences are ENHRY and SYGVKD. Here the CDR3 DNA reads TGTGCCATCAGTGAGTCCCCGGCGAACCAAGGTTGGGAGTACGTC. It specifies CAISESPANQGWEYV.

The chain employs TRBV5-1 and TRBJ2-1; TRBD2 aligns across 11 bases. The germline gives CDR1 SGHRS, CDR2 YFSETQ. With 4 bases clipped from V and 5 bases from J, the junction kept 2 bases outside the gene matches. The CDR3 runs 14 residues. CDR3 sequence (DNA): TGCGCCAGCAGCATACTAGCGGGGGACAATGAGCAGTTCTTC. Encoded protein: CASSILAGDNEQFF.

The sample holds many counts of this clonotype. This sequence joins TRBV7-2 and TRBJ2-3; 8 bases fit TRBD2. Trimming cost V 1 base and J 3 bases; bases outside gene matches: 3. There are 15 residues in the CDR3. Germline V gene data show CDR1 as SGHTA and CDR2 as FQGNSA. DNA of the CDR3: TGTGCCAGCAGCTTAGGGGGACTAGGTACAGATACGCAGTATTTT. Protein: CASSLGGLGTDTQYF.

This clonotype turned up a few times. CDR3 DNA: TGCAGTGCTAGAGATGTCCTCACAAGGGAGTACTATGGCTACACCTTC. It translates to CSARDVLTREYYGYTF. The chain uses TRBV20-1 and TRBJ1-2; D remains ambiguous. Trimming took off 0 bases at V and 3 bases at J, with 17 bases between the two ends. The germline V gene encodes CDR1 DFQATT and CDR2 SNEGSKA (reference sequence). This CDR3 is 16 amino acids long.

The chain employs TRBV29-1 and TRBJ2-1, with D unresolved. In germline, CDR1 is SQVTM, CDR2 ANQGSEA. V gave up 4 bases and J gave up 5 bases, with 12 bases separating them. This CDR3 contains 13 residues. The CDR3 region is CSVGTDTDNEQFF. DNA of the CDR3: TGCAGCGTTGGGACGGATACCGACAATGAGCAGTTCTTC.

This clonotype was observed at least ten times. The V call is TRBV3-1, the J call TRBJ1-1; D uncertain. Germline CDR1 LGHDT, CDR2 YNNKEL (reference sequence). There are 13 residues in the CDR3. V lost 2 bases and J lost 5, with 9 bases in between. The CDR3 here is CASSQFSRTEAFF. In nucleotides, the CDR3 is TGTGCCAGCAGCCAATTTAGCAGAACTGAAGCTTTCTTT.

The chain uses TRBV9 and TRBJ2-3; perhaps TRBD1 as D (5 bases). V gave up 1 base and J gave up 0 bases, with 9 bases separating them. The CDR3 length is 15 residues. CDR1 is SGDLS and CDR2 is YYNGEE in the germline V gene. CDR3 sequence: CASSVFDSSTDTQYF. CDR3 coding DNA: TGTGCCAGCAGCGTATTCGACAGTAGCACAGATACGCAGTATTTT.

V is TRBV5-1 and J is TRBJ2-1, with unresolved D. Germline CDR1 reads SGHRS; CDR2 reads YFSETQ. The CDR3 has 13 amino acids. V shed 0 bases and J shed 6 bases, with 7 bases lying between them. The DNA for the CDR3 is TGCGCCAGCAGCTTGGCCTCTCTCAATGAGCAGTTCTTC. Its translation: CASSLASLNEQFF. The variable domain in full, with the rest retrieved from reference TRBV5-1 and TRBJ2-1, is KAGVTQTPRYLIKTRGQQVTLSCSPISGHRSVSWYQQTPGQGLQFLFEYFSETQRNKGNFPGRFSGRQFSNSRSEMNVSTLELGDSALYLCASSLASLNEQFFGPGTRLTVL.

The chain joins TRBV7-9 to TRBJ2-1, with D perhaps being TRBD1 or TRBD2 (6 bases each). The CDR3 length is 15 residues. V was cut by 5 bases and J by 4 bases, with 15 bases left in between. CDR1 is SEHNR and CDR2 is FQNEAQ in the germline V gene (reference sequence). CDR3 residues: CASSTLGGLYNEQFF. The DNA for the CDR3 is TGTGCCAGCAGCACCTTGGGGGGCCTTTACAATGAGCAGTTCTTC.

This clonotype turned up a few times. The rearrangement joins TRBV4-1 to TRBJ2-1; the match to TRBD2 covers 14 bases. Germline loops: CDR1 MGHRA, CDR2 YSYEKL. Trimming removed 4 bases from V and 3 bases from J; junction bases left unmatched: 8. The length of the CDR3 is 18 residues. CDR3 loop: CASSPGTSGGTYYNEQFF. The DNA for the CDR3 is TGCGCCAGCAGCCCCGGGACTAGCGGGGGAACATACTACAATGAGCAGTTCTTC.

The genes are TRBV6-1 and TRBJ2-7, with D perhaps TRBD1 (6 bases). Trimming shortened V by 10 bases and J by 2 bases, and 18 bases separated the two germline ends. The CDR3 contains 14 residues. CDR1 is MNHNS, CDR2 SASEGT, per germline. Here the CDR3 reads CATIATGLAYEQYF. The CDR3 DNA sequence: TGTGCCACTATTGCCACAGGGTTGGCCTACGAGCAGTACTTC.

This clonotype has only a few counts. The chain couples TRBV29-1 to TRBJ2-6; 11 bases line up with TRBD1. This CDR3 has 16 amino acids. Germline assignment: CDR1 SQVTM and CDR2 ANQGSEA. V lost 4 bases, J lost 1 base, and 3 bases stayed unmatched. The CDR3 protein is CSVAGQGASGANVLTF. For the CDR3, the DNA is TGCAGCGTTGCCGGACAGGGGGCGTCTGGGGCCAACGTCCTGACTTTC.

This clonotype has a handful of counts. V gene TRBV29-1 combines with J gene TRBJ1-2; 9 nucleotides align to TRBD1. Trimming took 7 bases from V and 7 from J; bases not matched to a gene: 7. Germline assignment: CDR1 SQVTM and CDR2 ANQGSEA. This CDR3 comprises 12 residues. The CDR3 spells CSGGQGSIGYTF. CDR3 nucleotides: TGCAGCGGGGGACAGGGCTCCATTGGCTACACCTTC.

The rearrangement uses TRBV18 and TRBJ1-1; weak D call: TRBD1 (5 bases). The CDR3 covers 13 residues. Looked up from germline, CDR1 is KGHSH and CDR2 is LQKENI. Trimming pared 4 bases from V and 5 bases from J, leaving 11 bases between. The CDR3 DNA is TGTGCCAGCTCACAAAGGGGTATAACTGAAGCTTTCTTT. Amino acid sequence: CASSQRGITEAFF. Combining the CDR3 with reference TRBV18 and TRBJ1-1 gives the whole variable domain NAGVMQNPRHLVRRRGQEARLRCSPMKGHSHVYWYRQLPEEGLKFMVYLQKENIIDESGMPKERFSAEFPKEGPSILRIQQVVRGDSAAYFCASSQRGITEAFFGQGTRLTVV.

At least ten counts were recorded for this clonotype. This rearrangement joins TRBV4-3 to TRBJ1-3, with D perhaps matching TRBD1 (6 bases). The CDR3 consists of 14 residues. V was trimmed by 5 bases and J by 7 bases, leaving 15 bases between them. Germline V lookup: CDR1 LGHNA, CDR2 YSLEER. The CDR3 DNA is TGCGCCAGCAGCGCGGCAGGGGCGGCGAACACCATATATTTT. It translates to CASSAAGAANTIYF.

This rearrangement joins TRBV9 to TRBJ2-5; D not certain. V was trimmed by 0 bases and J by 4 bases, leaving 7 bases between them. The CDR3 spans 13 residues. Per germline, CDR1 SGDLS and CDR2 YYNGEE. CDR3: CASSVGFRETQYF. In DNA form, the CDR3 reads TGTGCCAGCAGCGTAGGCTTCAGAGAGACCCAGTACTTC. Looking up the rest from reference TRBV9 and TRBJ2-5 gives the full variable domain: DSGVTQTPKHLITATGQRVTLRCSPRSGDLSVYWYQQSLDQGLQFLIQYYNGEERAKGNILERFSAQQFPDLHSELNLSSLELGDSALYFCASSVGFRETQYFGPGTRLLVL.

This clonotype was observed many times. The genes are TRBV19 and TRBJ1-1; maybe TRBD1 (6 bases). The CDR3 contains 16 residues. From germline, CDR1 is LNHDA and CDR2 SQIVND (reference sequence). V shed 5 bases and J shed 2 bases, with 18 bases lying between them. The CDR3 DNA reads as TGTGCCAGTAGTGACGGCGGGAGGACAGCAAACACTGAAGCTTTCTTT. As protein: CASSDGGRTANTEAFF.

The genes are TRBV12-3 or TRBV12-4 and TRBJ2-5; 7 bases align to TRBD2. V lost 1 base to trimming and J lost 0 bases; unmatched junction nucleotides: 5. This CDR3 has 16 residues. The CDR3 nucleotides are TGTGCCAGCAGTTTAGGGCAGGGAGGGTACCAAGAGACCCAGTACTTC. It yields the protein CASSLGQGGYQETQYF.

This clonotype turned up a few times. The chain has TRBV20-1 and TRBJ1-5; 9 bases line up with TRBD1. Germline values: CDR1 DFQATT, CDR2 SNEGSKA (reference sequence). This CDR3 is 15 amino acids long. J lost 5 bases, V lost 5 bases, and 10 bases had no gene match. DNA for the CDR3: TGCAGTGCTTCATCCGGGACAGGGAACTATCAGCCCCAGCATTTT. This gives the protein CSASSGTGNYQPQHF.